The T cell receptor (beta chain) described here comes from a study of CD8+ T cells in alopecia areata. Following extraction, RNA underwent reverse transcription to cDNA, which served as the sequencing template. Only in-frame clones appear in the TCRdb table, and some are missing; sequencing was by immunoSEQ multiplex PCR. The table shows 150,000 or so clones, with around 47% occurring only once. The source of this sequence is a human donor with alopecia areata. The sample was CD4+ T cells sorted from blood.

The CDR3 nucleotides are TGTGCCAGCAGCCCCGACAGGGTCTATGGCTACACCTTC. It yields the protein CASSPDRVYGYTF. The chain recombines TRBV6-5 with TRBJ1-2; TRBD1 agrees at 7 bases. With V trimmed by 6 bases and J by 4 bases, 5 bases remained unmatched. Germline values: CDR1 MNHEY, CDR2 SVGAGI. This CDR3 is built from 13 residues.